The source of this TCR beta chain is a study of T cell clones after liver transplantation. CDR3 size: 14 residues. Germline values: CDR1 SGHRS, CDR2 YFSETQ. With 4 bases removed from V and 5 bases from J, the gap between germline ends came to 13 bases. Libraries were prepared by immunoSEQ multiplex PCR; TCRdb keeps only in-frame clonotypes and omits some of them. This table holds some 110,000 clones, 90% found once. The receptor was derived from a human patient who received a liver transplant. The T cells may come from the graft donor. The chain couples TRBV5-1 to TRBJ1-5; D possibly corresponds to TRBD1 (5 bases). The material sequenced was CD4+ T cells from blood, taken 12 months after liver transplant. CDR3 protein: CASSPGTPDQPQHF. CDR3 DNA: TGCGCCAGCAGCCCCGGGACTCCAGATCAGCCCCAGCATTTT.